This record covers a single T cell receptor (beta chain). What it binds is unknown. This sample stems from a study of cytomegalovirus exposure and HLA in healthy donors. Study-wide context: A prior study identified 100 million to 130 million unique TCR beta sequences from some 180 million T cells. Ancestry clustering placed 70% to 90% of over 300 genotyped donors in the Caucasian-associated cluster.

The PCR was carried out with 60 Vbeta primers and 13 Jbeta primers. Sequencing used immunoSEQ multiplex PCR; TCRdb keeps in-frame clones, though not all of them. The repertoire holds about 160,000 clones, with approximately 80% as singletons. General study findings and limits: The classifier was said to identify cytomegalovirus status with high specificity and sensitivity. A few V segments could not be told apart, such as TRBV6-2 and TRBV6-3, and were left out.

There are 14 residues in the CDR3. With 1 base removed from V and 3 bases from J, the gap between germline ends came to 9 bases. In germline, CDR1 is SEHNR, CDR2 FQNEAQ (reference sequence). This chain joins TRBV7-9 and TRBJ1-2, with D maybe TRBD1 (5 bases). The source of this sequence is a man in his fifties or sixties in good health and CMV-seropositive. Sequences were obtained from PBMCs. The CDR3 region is CASSLEQGHYGYTF. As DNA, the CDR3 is TGTGCCAGCAGCTTAGAGCAGGGTCACTATGGCTACACCTTC.